Below, one T cell receptor beta chain is given with its context. Profiling relied on immunoSEQ multiplex PCR, and the TCRdb table lists in-frame clones only, not all of them. The table lists tens of thousands of clones, about nine tenths of them singletons. V trimming: 6 bases; J trimming: 6 bases; junction bases outside the gene matches: 4. Germline CDR1 is MNHNY and CDR2 is SVGAGI (reference sequence). The CDR3 spans 14 residues. This entry is derived from a study of T cell changes during pregnancy in multiple sclerosis. The clonotype originates from a female donor in good health, enrolled as a control in a pregnancy study. The gene calls are TRBV6-6 and TRBJ2-1; TRBD1 agrees at 11 bases. Sequencing was performed on peripheral blood, taken after pregnancy. The chain's CDR3 is CASSSGTGGNEQFF. The CDR3 nucleotides read TGTGCCAGCAGCTCCGGGACAGGGGGCAATGAGCAGTTCTTC.